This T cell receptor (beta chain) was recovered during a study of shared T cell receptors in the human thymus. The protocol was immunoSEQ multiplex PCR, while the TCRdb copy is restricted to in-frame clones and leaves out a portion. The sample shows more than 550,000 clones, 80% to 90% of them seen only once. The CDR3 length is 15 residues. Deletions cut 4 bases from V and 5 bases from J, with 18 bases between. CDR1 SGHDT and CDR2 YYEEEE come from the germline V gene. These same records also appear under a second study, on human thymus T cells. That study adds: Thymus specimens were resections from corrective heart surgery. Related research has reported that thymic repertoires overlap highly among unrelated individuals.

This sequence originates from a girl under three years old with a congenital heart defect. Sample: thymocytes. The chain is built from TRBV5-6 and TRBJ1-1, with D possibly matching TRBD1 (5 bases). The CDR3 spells CASSVGVSGKTEAFF. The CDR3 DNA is TGTGCCAGCAGCGTGGGGGTATCGGGGAAAACTGAAGCTTTCTTT.